Detailed here is one T cell receptor beta chain. This record comes from a study of blood T cell repertoires in COVID-19. Study at large: From T cells, B-cell-depleted T cells, or PBMCs came the material, which was cDNA or gDNA.

Those enrolled in Seattle joined during active infection and were followed longitudinally afterward. V lost 2 bases, J lost 1 base, and 14 bases lay in between. There are 16 residues in the CDR3. Germline CDR1 MNHNS, CDR2 SASEGT. Source study methods: Using reference gene primer amplification, nucleated cell counts were estimated. Sequenced by immunoSEQ multiplex PCR; TCRdb stores in-frame clones only, minus some. The V and J calls and clone size are taken from that table; D and trimming were inferred from the DNA. The sample shows approximately 300,000 clones, nearly 90% of them seen only once. The gene calls are TRBV6-1 and TRBJ1-1; weak D call: TRBD1 (5 bases). The sequence was collected from a woman in her thirties or forties with COVID-19, enrolled during active disease. The source material was peripheral blood. CDR3 protein: CASSELEGAANTEAFF. The CDR3, as DNA: TGTGCCAGCAGTGAATTAGAAGGGGCCGCGAACACTGAAGCTTTCTTT.